These 9 T cell receptor beta chains originate from one sample sequenced in a study of blood T cells in healthy people across ages. Together with a sample-barcoded 5' primer, a J-beta primer mix was included in a second PCR lasting about 6 to 12 cycles. In TCRdb, the 5' RACE reads were re-called with MiXCR into one record per CDR3 protein. The top ten clones hold roughly 14% of a sample with 650,000 to 700,000 distinct CDR3 sequences, over 40% of them seen once. Sequencing was carried out using blood. The receptors originated from a woman over 75 in good health.

The rearrangement joins TRBV7-9 to TRBJ2-7, with D perhaps TRBD1 (5 bases). In germline, CDR1 is SEHNR, CDR2 FQNEAQ (reference sequence). V was shortened by 1 base and J by 5 bases, with 12 bases between the two germline ends. The CDR3 contains 14 residues. CDR3 sequence (DNA): TGTGCCAGCAGCTTAGGTCAGGGAAGGAACGAGCAGTACTTC. Residues: CASSLGQGRNEQYF.

This clonotype was seen more than once but under ten times. The V call is TRBV6-1, the J call TRBJ1-1; 7 positions match TRBD1. Germline loops: CDR1 MNHNS, CDR2 SASEGT. This CDR3 comprises 15 residues. V lost 6 bases to trimming and J lost 0 bases; unmatched junction nucleotides: 7. The CDR3 region is CASRGRGQLNTEAFF. DNA of the CDR3: TGTGCCAGCAGGGGGAGGGGACAGCTGAACACTGAAGCTTTCTTT.

The chain carries TRBV28 and TRBJ1-6; tentatively, D is TRBD1 (5 bases). Trimming removed 6 bases from V and 3 bases from J, with 12 bases in between. This CDR3 region has 15 residues. Germline V gene sequence: CDR1 MDHEN, CDR2 SYDVKM. CDR3 sequence: CASRETVHYNSPLHF. As DNA, the CDR3 is TGTGCCAGCAGGGAGACAGTTCACTATAATTCACCCCTCCACTTT.

For the CDR3, the DNA is TGTGCCAGCAGTTTTTACGCCTACGAGCAGTACTTC. It codes for CASSFYAYEQYF. This chain links TRBV12-3 or TRBV12-4 with TRBJ2-7; D gene unclear. The germline V and J ends were trimmed by 3 bases and 2 bases, with 5 bases remaining between them. There are 12 residues in the CDR3.

The rearrangement links TRBV12-3 or TRBV12-4 to TRBJ2-3; 12 bases fit TRBD2. Unmatched junction bases numbered 21, after V lost 6 bases and J lost 11 bases. CDR3 length: 18 amino acids. This chain's CDR3 is CASRSTSGSRGGADVQYF. CDR3 DNA: TGTGCCAGCAGATCGACTAGCGGGAGCAGGGGGGGCGCAGATGTGCAGTATTTT.

The chain couples TRBV15 to TRBJ2-3, with D maybe TRBD2 (5 bases). The germline V gene has CDR1 LNHNV and CDR2 YYDKDF (reference sequence). There are 18 residues in the CDR3. V shed 0 bases and J shed 0 bases, with 16 bases lying between them. The CDR3 here is CATSRDVSESSSTDTQYF. The CDR3 DNA reads as TGTGCCACCAGCAGAGATGTTAGCGAATCCTCTAGCACAGATACGCAGTATTTT.

This clonotype was found a few times. The genes are TRBV6-5 and TRBJ2-1; 7 bases align to TRBD2. The germline gives CDR1 MNHEY, CDR2 SVGAGI. Germline trimming cut 5 bases from V and 5 bases from J; bases unmatched to any gene: 6. The CDR3 length is 14 residues. Here the CDR3 reads CASSPGLPDNEQFF. The CDR3 DNA reads as TGTGCCAGCAGTCCGGGACTACCCGACAATGAGCAGTTCTTC.

This clonotype has only a few counts. V is TRBV5-1 and J is TRBJ2-7; 8 nucleotides line up with TRBD1. This CDR3 comprises 17 residues. The V segment lost 0 bases and the J segment 0 bases; nucleotides outside the gene matches: 8. CDR1 and CDR2 from the germline V gene are SGHRS and YFSETQ. This CDR3 is CASSLEMTGQGSYEQYF. The CDR3 bases are TGCGCCAGCAGCTTGGAGATGACAGGACAGGGCTCCTACGAGCAGTACTTC.

Regarding this clonotype: This may be a read error: a much more frequent sequence differs by one nucleotide. This rearrangement joins TRBV7-3 to TRBJ2-7, with TRBD1 matching over 8 bases. Germline trimming cut 0 bases from V and 7 bases from J; bases unmatched to any gene: 14. CDR3 length equals 17 residues. Per germline, CDR1 SGHTA and CDR2 FQGTGA. CDR3 nucleotide sequence: TGTGCCAGCAGCTTAACGGGTAGACAGGGGCGATACAATGAGCAGTACTTC. This gives the protein CASSLTGRQGRYNEQYF.